Each of the 9 T cell receptor beta chains below was sequenced from the same sample in a study of blood T cell repertoires in COVID-19. Using immunoSEQ multiplex PCR, the repertoire was profiled, and TCRdb retains in-frame clones only, with some absent. The sample contains around 110,000 clones, approximately 86% of which appear only once. The sample consisted of peripheral blood. The source is a man aged 40-49 years with acute or convalescent COVID-19.

CDR3 residues: CASSTQGVQETQYF. Written as DNA, the CDR3 is TGTGCCAGTTCGACACAGGGCGTCCAAGAGACCCAGTACTTC. This chain links TRBV7-9 with TRBJ2-5; D possibly corresponds to TRBD1 (6 bases). Germline-derived CDR1 and CDR2 are SEHNR and FQNEAQ (reference sequence). CDR3 length: 14 amino acids. Trimming cost V 9 bases and J 1 base, with 15 bases left between them.

This chain connects TRBV7-2 to TRBJ1-5, with 7 bases identical to TRBD1. The J segment lost 0 bases and the V segment lost 4 bases, leaving 3 bases of the junction unmatched. Germline loops: CDR1 SGHTA, CDR2 FQGNSA. The CDR3 length is 15 residues. The CDR3 DNA is TGTGCCAGCAGCTGGACAGGCGCTAGCAATCAGCCCCAGCATTTT. It specifies CASSWTGASNQPQHF.

The chain uses TRBV18 and TRBJ1-1, with D perhaps matching TRBD1 (6 bases). Trimming cost V 4 bases and J 7 bases, with 10 bases left between them. This CDR3 has 12 residues. Germline loops: CDR1 KGHSH, CDR2 LQKENI. The CDR3 spells CASSQGEGEAFF. In DNA form, the CDR3 reads TGTGCCAGCTCACAGGGGGAGGGTGAAGCTTTCTTT.

The chain couples TRBV20-1 to TRBJ2-5; D is ambiguous. The CDR3 is made up of 14 amino acids. V was clipped by 3 bases and J by 0 bases, with 11 bases between them. Germline values: CDR1 DFQATT, CDR2 SNEGSKA (reference sequence). As DNA, the CDR3 is TGCAGTGCTAGTACAGAGATGTACCAAGAGACCCAGTACTTC. Its translation is CSASTEMYQETQYF.

The chain is built from TRBV5-1 and TRBJ1-4; D is possibly TRBD1 (5 bases). Trimming cost V 4 bases and J 4 bases, with 14 bases left between them. This CDR3 is built from 15 residues. CDR1 is SGHRS, CDR2 YFSETQ, per germline. The CDR3 sequence is CASSTTGGFNEKLFF. The CDR3 nucleotides are TGCGCCAGCAGCACCACGGGGGGATTTAATGAAAAACTGTTTTTT.

The CDR3 loop is CASSPKRQGLNEQFF. The CDR3 nucleotides read TGTGCCAGCAGCCCAAAGAGACAGGGGTTGAATGAGCAGTTCTTC. V is TRBV2 and J is TRBJ2-1; TRBD1 aligns across 8 bases. The CDR3 consists of 15 residues. V was pared by 6 bases and J by 7 bases, with 11 bases of the junction left unmatched. Germline lookup yields CDR1 SNHLY and CDR2 FYNNEI.

The chain carries TRBV30 and TRBJ2-1; 12 nucleotides align to TRBD1. Trimming took 2 bases from V and 4 from J; bases not matched to a gene: 3. The CDR3 covers 15 residues. Germline CDR1 is GTSNPN and CDR2 is SVGIG (reference sequence). CDR3: CAWSWGQGAYNEQFF. The DNA for the CDR3 is TGTGCCTGGAGTTGGGGACAGGGGGCATACAATGAGCAGTTCTTC.

The rearrangement joins TRBV29-1 to TRBJ2-1; no clear D. This CDR3 spans 12 amino acids. Per the germline V gene, CDR1 is SQVTM and CDR2 is ANQGSEA. Trimming took 6 bases from V and 7 from J, leaving 13 bases between them. The CDR3 loop reads CSVALVLNEQFF. In nucleotides, the CDR3 is TGCAGCGTCGCTCTAGTTTTGAATGAGCAGTTCTTC.

This clone has only a few counts. The chain is built from TRBV5-1 and TRBJ2-1, with 9 bases matching TRBD2. Germline CDR1 is SGHRS and CDR2 is YFSETQ. The CDR3 is 15 residues long. Trimming took 5 bases from V and 3 from J; bases not matched to a gene: 6. CDR3 loop: CASSQTSGLYNEQFF. DNA of the CDR3: TGCGCCAGCAGTCAGACTAGCGGCCTCTACAATGAGCAGTTCTTC.